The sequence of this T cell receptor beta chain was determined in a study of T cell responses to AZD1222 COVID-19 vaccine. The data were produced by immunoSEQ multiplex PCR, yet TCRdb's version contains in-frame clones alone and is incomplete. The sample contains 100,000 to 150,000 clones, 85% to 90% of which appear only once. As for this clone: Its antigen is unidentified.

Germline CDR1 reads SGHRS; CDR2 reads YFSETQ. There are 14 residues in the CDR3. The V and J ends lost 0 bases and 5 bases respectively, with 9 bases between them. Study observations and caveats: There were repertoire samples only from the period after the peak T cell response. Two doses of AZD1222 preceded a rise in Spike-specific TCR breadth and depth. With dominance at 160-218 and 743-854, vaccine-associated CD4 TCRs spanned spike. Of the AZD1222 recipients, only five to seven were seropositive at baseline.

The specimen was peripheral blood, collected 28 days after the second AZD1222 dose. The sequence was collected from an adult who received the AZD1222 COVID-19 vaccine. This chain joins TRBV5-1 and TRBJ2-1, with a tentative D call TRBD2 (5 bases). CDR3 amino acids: CASSLGYGNNEQFF. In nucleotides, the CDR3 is TGCGCCAGCAGCTTGGGGTACGGGAACAATGAGCAGTTCTTC.